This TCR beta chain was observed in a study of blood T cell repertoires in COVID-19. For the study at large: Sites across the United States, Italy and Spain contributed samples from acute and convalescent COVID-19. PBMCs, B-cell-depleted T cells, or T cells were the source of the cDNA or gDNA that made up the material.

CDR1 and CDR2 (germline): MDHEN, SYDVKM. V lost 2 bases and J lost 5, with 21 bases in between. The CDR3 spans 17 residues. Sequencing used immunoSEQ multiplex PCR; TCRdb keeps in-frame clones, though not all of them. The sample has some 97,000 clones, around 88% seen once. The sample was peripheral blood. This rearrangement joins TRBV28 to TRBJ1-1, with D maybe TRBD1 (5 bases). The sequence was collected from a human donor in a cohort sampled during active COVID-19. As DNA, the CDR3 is TGTGCCAGCAGTTTAATGACGACAGCCCCCTTGGGGACTGAAGCTTTCTTT. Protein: CASSLMTTAPLGTEAFF.